A single T cell receptor beta chain is shown here with its context. This clonotype was seen many times. Its antigen remains undetermined. No qualities accompany the bases; no much larger clone lies one base away. The data originate from a study of T-cell reconstitution after alpha-beta-depleted transplantation in children (dated by TCRdb to the mid-2010s). At the level of the whole study: T-cell immune reconstitution after TCRalphabeta/CD19-depleted allogeneic hematopoietic cell transplantation in children was quantitatively tracked in the study by means of TCR repertoire profiling.

The CDR3 goes from the cysteine to the phenylalanine over 13 residues. This entry keeps only the CDR3 DNA: 39 bases, framed from base 1. V drops 2 bases and J drops 2 bases, leaving 8 bases in between. CDR1 and CDR2 were assigned from the germline V gene (reference sequence) as DFQATT and SNEGSKA. Library creation used PCR. TCRdb shows the sequencer as Illumina HiSeq 2500. To normalize quantification of the TCRbeta repertoire, the TCR libraries were built with molecular barcoding that relied on unique molecular identifiers. Using fastp at Q25 and MiXCR, TCRdb reprocessed the public reads and kept productive beta chains. Every distinct CDR3 protein forms one entry, paired with its most common genes and DNA. The sample table lists about 490,000 distinct CDR3 sequences, 8% to 11% of them with a count of one. The ten largest clonotypes hold about 2.1% of the sample. The sample's treatment or condition label, decoded: allogeneic hematopoietic cell transplantation with graft depleted of TCRalphabeta T cells and CD19 B cells. TCRalphabeta/CD19-depleted allogeneic hematopoietic cell grafts were given to the transplant recipients, all of whom were children.

The full study reports these points: In some patients, the high TCRbeta diversity seen at day 60 was put down to recipient T cells and intrathymic progenitors that had survived conditioning. The frequencies of hyperexpanded clones fell over the following months, and after one year, T-cell counts and TCRbeta diversity were mostly attributed to newly produced T cells. The apparently early alphabetaT-cell count recovery about two months after transplant was reportedly dependent on only several hundred rapidly expanded clones derived from non-depleted graft cells.

The sequencing here drew on PBMCs, taken before TCRalphabeta/CD19-depleted stem cell transplant. This sequence originates from a child aged 2 to 10 with inherited bone marrow failure, due to receive a stem cell transplant. Recombination linked TRBV20-1 to TRBJ2-3, and perhaps TRBD2 as D gene, on 6 matching bases. The nucleotide sequence is TGCAGTGCTAGATGGGACTCCACAGATACGCAGTATTTT. Its protein product is CSARWDSTDTQYF.